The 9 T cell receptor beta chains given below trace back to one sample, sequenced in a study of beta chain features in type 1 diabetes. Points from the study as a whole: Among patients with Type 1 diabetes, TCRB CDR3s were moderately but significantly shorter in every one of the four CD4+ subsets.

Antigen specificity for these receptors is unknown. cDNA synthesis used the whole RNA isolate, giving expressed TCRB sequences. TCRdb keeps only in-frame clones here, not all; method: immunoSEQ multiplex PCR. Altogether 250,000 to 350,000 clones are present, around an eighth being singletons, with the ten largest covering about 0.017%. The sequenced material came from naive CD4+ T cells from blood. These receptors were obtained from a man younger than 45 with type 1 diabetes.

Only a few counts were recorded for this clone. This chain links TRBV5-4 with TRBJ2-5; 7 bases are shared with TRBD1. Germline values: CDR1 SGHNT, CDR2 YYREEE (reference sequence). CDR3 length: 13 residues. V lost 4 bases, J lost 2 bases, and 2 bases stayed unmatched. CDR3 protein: CASSGGQQETQYF. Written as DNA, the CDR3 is TGTGCCAGCAGCGGGGGACAGCAAGAGACCCAGTACTTC.

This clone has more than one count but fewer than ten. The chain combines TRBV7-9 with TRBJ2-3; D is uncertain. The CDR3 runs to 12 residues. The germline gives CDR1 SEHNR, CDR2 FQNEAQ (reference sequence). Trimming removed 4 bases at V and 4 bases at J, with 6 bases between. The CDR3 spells CASSSRADTQYF. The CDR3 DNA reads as TGTGCCAGCAGCTCCCGTGCAGATACGCAGTATTTT.

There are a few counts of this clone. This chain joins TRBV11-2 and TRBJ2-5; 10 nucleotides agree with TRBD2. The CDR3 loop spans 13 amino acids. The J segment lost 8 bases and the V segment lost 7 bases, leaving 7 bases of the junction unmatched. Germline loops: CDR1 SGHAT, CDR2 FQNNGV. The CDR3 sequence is CASKSAGGPTQYF. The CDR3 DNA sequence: TGTGCCAGCAAATCAGCGGGAGGGCCAACCCAGTACTTC.

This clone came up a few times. For the CDR3, the DNA is TGCGCCAGCAGTCAGGGGGGGGCGCCCGGATATGCTGAAGCTTTCTTT. Protein: CASSQGGAPGYAEAFF. The chain is built from TRBV23-1 and TRBJ1-1, with a weak D call TRBD1 (6 bases). TRBV23-1 is treated as an ORF (open reading frame) with a function not yet certain. V was shortened by 3 bases and J by 6 bases, with 20 bases between the two germline ends. This CDR3 has 16 residues.

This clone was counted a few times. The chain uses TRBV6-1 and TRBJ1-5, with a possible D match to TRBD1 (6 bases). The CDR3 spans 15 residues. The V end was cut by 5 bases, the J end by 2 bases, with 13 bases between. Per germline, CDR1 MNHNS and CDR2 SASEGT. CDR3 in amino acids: CASSNTGSGNQPQHF. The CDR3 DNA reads TGTGCCAGCAGTAATACAGGGTCCGGCAATCAGCCCCAGCATTTT.

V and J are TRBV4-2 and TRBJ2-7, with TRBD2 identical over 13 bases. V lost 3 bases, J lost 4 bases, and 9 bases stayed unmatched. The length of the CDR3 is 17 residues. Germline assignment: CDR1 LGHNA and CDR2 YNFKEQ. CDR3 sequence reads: CASSQIGTSGIGYEQYF. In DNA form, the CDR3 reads TGTGCCAGCAGCCAGATCGGGACTAGCGGGATAGGGTACGAGCAGTACTTC.

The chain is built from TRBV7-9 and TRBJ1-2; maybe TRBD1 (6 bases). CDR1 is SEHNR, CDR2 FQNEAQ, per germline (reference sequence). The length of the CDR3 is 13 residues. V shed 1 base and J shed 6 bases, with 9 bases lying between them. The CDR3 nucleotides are TGTGCCAGCAGCTTAGAGACAGGAGATGGCTACACCTTC. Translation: CASSLETGDGYTF.

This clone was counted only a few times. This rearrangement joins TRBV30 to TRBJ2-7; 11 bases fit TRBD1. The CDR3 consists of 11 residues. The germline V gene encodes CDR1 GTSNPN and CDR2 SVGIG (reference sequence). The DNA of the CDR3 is TGTGGAGGACAGGGGGCGCAGGGGCAGTACTTC. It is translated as CGGQGAQGQYF.

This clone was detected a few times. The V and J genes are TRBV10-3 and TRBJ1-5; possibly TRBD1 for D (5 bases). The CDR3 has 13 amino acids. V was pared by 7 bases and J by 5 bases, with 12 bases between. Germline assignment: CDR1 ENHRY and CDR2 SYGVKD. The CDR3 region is CAINDQGHQPQHF. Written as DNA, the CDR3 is TGTGCCATCAATGACCAGGGCCATCAGCCCCAGCATTTT.